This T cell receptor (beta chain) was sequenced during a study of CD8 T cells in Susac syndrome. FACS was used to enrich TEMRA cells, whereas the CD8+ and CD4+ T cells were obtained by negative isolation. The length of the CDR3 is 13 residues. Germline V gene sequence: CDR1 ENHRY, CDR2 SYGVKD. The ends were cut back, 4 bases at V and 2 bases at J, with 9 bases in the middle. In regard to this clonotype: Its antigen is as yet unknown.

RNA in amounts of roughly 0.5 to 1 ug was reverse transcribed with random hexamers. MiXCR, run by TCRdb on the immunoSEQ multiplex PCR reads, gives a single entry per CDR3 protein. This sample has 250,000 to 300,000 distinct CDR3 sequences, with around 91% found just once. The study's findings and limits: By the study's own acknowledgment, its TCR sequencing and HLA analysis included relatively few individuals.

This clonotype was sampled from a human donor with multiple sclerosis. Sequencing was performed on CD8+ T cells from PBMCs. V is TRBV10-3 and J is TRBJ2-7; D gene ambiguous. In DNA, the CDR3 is TGTGCCATCAGTGGGGAACCAACCTACGAGCAGTACTTC. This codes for CAISGEPTYEQYF.